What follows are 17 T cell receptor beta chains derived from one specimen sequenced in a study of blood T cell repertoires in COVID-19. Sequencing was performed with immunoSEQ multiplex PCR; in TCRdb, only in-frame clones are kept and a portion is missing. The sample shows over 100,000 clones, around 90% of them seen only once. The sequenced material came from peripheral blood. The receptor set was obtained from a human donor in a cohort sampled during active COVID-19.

For the CDR3, the DNA is TGTGCCACCAGCAGAGACACGACTGGTAGCACAGATACGCAGTATTTT. As protein: CATSRDTTGSTDTQYF. The chain joins TRBV15 to TRBJ2-3; D unclear. Germline V gene sequence: CDR1 LNHNV, CDR2 YYDKDF (reference sequence). The V gene lost 0 bases and the J gene lost 0 bases, with 10 bases spanning the gap. The CDR3 has 16 amino acids.

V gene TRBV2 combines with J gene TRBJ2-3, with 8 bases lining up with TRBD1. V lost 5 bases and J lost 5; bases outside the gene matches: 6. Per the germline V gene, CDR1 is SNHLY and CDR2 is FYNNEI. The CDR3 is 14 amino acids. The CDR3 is CASSNDRGGDTQYF. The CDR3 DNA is TGTGCCAGCAGTAACGACAGGGGAGGAGATACGCAGTATTTT. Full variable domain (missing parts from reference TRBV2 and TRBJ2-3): EPEVTQTPSHQVTQMGQEVILRCVPISNHLYFYWYRQILGQKVEFLVSFYNNEISEKSEIFDDQFSVERPDGSNFTLKIRSTKLEDSAMYFCASSNDRGGDTQYFGPGTRLTVL.

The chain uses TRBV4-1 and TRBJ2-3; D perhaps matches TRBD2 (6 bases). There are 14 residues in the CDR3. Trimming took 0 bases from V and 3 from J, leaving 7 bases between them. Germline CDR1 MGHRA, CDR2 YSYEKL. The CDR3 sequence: CASSQEGGTDTQYF. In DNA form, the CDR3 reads TGCGCCAGCAGCCAAGAAGGAGGGACAGATACGCAGTATTTT.

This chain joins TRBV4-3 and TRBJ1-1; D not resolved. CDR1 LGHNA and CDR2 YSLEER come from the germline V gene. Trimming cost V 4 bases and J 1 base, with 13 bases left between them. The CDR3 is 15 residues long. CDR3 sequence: CASSPRMGGNTEAFF. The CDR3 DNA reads TGCGCCAGCAGCCCCCGAATGGGAGGGAACACTGAAGCTTTCTTT.

The DNA for the CDR3 is TGTGCCAGCAGTTTGGACAGGGGGCAGACTGAAGCTTTCTTT. Protein: CASSLDRGQTEAFF. The chain couples TRBV28 to TRBJ1-1; 11 bases line up with TRBD1. The CDR3 totals 14 residues. Germline CDR1 is MDHEN and CDR2 is SYDVKM. Unmatched junction bases numbered 2, after V lost 3 bases and J lost 5 bases.

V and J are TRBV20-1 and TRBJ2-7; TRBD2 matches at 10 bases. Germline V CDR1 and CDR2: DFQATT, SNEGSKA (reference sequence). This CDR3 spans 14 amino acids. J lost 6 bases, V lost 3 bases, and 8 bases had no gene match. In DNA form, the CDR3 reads TGCAGTGCTAGTGTCGTGGCTAGCGGGAGCGAGCAGTACTTC. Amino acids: CSASVVASGSEQYF.

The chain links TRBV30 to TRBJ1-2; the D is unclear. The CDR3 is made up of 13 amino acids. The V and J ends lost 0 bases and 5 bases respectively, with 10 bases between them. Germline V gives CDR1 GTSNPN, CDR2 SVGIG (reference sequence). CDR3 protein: CAWSVRVVYGYTF. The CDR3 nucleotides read TGTGCCTGGAGTGTACGGGTCGTTTATGGCTACACCTTC.

The CDR3 DNA reads as TGTGCCAGCAGCCCACAGGGGGCATATGAAAAACTGTTTTTT. This encodes CASSPQGAYEKLFF. This chain links TRBV7-2 with TRBJ1-4; 9 bases are a match to TRBD1. The junction had 4 bases not matched to a gene; V was cut back by 5 bases and J by 6 bases. Germline CDR1 SGHTA, CDR2 FQGNSA. The CDR3 spans 14 residues.

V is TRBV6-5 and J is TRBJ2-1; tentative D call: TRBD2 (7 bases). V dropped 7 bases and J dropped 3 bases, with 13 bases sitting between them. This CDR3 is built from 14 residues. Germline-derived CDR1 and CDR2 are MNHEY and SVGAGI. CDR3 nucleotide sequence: TGTGCCAGCATGGGGGGGGGCCGCTACAATGAGCAGTTCTTC. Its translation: CASMGGGRYNEQFF.

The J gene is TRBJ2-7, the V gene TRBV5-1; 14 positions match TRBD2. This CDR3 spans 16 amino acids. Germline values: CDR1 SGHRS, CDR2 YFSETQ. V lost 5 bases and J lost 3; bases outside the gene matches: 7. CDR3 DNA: TGCGCCAGCAGTCCGGGACTAGCGGGAGTAGGCTACGAGCAGTACTTC. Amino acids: CASSPGLAGVGYEQYF.

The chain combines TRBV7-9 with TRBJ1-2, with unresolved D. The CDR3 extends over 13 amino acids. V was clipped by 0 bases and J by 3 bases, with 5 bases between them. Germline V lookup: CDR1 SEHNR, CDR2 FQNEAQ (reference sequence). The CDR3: CASSLAQHYGYTF. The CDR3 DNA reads TGTGCCAGCAGCTTAGCACAGCACTATGGCTACACCTTC.

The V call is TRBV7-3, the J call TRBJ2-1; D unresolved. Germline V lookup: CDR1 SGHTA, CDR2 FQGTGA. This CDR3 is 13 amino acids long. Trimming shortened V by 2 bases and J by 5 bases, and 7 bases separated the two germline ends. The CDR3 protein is CASSLRTDNEQFF. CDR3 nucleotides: TGTGCCAGCAGCTTACGTACGGACAATGAGCAGTTCTTC.

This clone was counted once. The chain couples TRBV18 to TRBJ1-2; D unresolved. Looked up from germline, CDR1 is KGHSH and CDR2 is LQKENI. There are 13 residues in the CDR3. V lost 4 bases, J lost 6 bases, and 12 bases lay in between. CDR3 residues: CASSRSRSDGYTF. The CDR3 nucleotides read TGTGCCAGCTCACGGTCGCGGAGTGATGGCTACACCTTC.

The CDR3 sequence is CATRVVVSSETQYF. For the CDR3, the DNA is TGTGCCACCCGGGTGGTTGTTTCAAGTGAGACCCAGTACTTC. The chain uses TRBV19 and TRBJ2-5; D gene unclear. The V gene's germline CDR1 is LNHDA and CDR2 SQIVND (reference sequence). V lost 10 bases and J 5 bases, leaving 20 bases between the germline ends. The CDR3 runs 14 residues.

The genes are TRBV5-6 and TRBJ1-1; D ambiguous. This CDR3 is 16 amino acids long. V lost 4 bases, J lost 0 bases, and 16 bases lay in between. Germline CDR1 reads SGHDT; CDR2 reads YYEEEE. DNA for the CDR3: TGTGCCAGCAGCCCCCTCGGGGTAGAGATGAACACTGAAGCTTTCTTT. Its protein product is CASSPLGVEMNTEAFF.

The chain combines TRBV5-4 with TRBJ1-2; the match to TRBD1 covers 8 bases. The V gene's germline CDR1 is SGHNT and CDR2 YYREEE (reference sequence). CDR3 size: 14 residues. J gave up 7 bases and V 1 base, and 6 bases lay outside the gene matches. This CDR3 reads CASSLQGAQGGYTF. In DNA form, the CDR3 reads TGTGCCAGCAGCTTGCAGGGGGCGCAGGGTGGCTACACCTTC.

CDR3 sequence reads: CARPRARGNQPQHF. The CDR3 DNA sequence: TGTGCCAGACCCCGGGCGAGGGGCAATCAGCCCCAGCATTTT. V gene TRBV6-4 combines with J gene TRBJ1-5; no firm D call. Germline CDR1 MRHNA, CDR2 SNTAGT. There are 14 residues in the CDR3. The ends were cut back, 9 bases at V and 2 bases at J, with 14 bases in the middle.